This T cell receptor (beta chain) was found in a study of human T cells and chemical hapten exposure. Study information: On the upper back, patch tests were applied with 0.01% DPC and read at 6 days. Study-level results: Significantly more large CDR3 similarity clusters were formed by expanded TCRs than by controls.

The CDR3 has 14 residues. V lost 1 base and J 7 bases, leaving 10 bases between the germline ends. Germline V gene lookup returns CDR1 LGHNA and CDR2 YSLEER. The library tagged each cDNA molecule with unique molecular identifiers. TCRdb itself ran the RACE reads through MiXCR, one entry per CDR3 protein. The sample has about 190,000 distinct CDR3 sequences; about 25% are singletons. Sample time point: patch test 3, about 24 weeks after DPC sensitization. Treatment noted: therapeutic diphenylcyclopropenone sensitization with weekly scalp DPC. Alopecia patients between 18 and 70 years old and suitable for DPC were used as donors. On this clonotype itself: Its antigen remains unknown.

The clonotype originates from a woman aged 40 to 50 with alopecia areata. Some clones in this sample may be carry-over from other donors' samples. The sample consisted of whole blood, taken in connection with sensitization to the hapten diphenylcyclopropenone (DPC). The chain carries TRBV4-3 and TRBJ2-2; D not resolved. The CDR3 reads CASSQGQELGELFF. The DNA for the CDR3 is TGCGCCAGCAGCCAAGGGCAAGAACTCGGGGAGCTGTTTTTT.